The T cell receptor beta chain described here comes from a study of human T cells and chemical hapten exposure (dated by TCRdb to about 2021). Background for the entire study: For sensitization, 2% DPC in acetone was applied to an approximately 2 cm by approximately 2 cm area of upper inner arm skin. Weekly therapeutic DPC doses were additionally applied to the scalp of patients throughout the roughly 23-week study period. Blood samples were taken from patients before sensitization (week 0) and at 2, 6 and about 24 weeks after DPC sensitization. The study tracked peripheral blood TCR repertoire changes in vivo during primary and secondary sensitization to the hapten diphenylcyclopropenone (DPC) in alopecia patients. Patch testing on the upper back used Finn chambers containing 0.01% DPC, with scoring done after 6 days according to International Contact Dermatitis Research Group standards. For TCR sequencing, blood came from 25 to 35 alopecia patients at anywhere from one to four time points (pre-sensitization, 2, 6 and 24 weeks). Alopecia areata with under or over 50% scalp involvement, alopecia totalis and alopecia universalis were represented in the patient cohort, which was mostly female. The libraries were sequenced as a pool, and the TCR yield per sample differed mostly because of small variations in library volumes within the pool.

With regard to this clonotype: Its antigen specificity is not known. Base qualities are not at hand, and no much larger clone is one base apart.

What this sample's time point label stands for: patch test 1, 2 weeks after DPC sensitization. The treatment or condition label of this sample denotes: therapeutic diphenylcyclopropenone sensitization with weekly scalp DPC. Blood at each patch-test visit was drawn before the patch test was applied. To be eligible, patients had to be aged 18 to 70, diagnosed with alopecia and judged suitable for DPC therapy, while pregnant patients were excluded. Unfractionated whole blood was collected in Tempus Blood RNA tubes, and total RNA was extracted from that blood. The germline V gene sets CDR1 to MGHRA and CDR2 to YSYEKL. From its cysteine to its phenylalanine, the CDR3 spans 15 amino acids. This entry keeps only the CDR3 DNA: 45 bases, framed from base 1. V is cut back by 5 bases and J by 2 bases, with 7 bases in the junction unmatched. Libraries were made using RACE. TCRdb lists the instrument as NextSeq 500. During library preparation, unique molecular identifiers were attached to individual cDNA molecules so that TCRs could be counted in a quantitative, reproducible way. Both TCR alpha and TCR beta chains were sequenced from each blood RNA sample. The original methods were these. The median number of TCRs per sample was some 100,000, ranging from about 23,224 to 700,000. V, J and CDR3 annotation of the TCR reads was performed with the Decombinator software suite. For PS versus PT1 abundance plots, all samples were subsampled to the same number of TCRs (28,000). TCRs were defined as expanded if absent before sensitization and observed at least eight times at the 2-week time point. Through fastp at Q25 and MiXCR, TCRdb rebuilt clones from the public reads, retaining in-frame beta chains. Under each unique CDR3 protein, matching rows form one entry showing the most common genes and DNA. TCRdb's processing, not the authors', yielded these V and J calls. The sample table contains 300,000 to 450,000 distinct CDR3 sequences; only one count was recorded for 4.8% of them. The ten largest account for 2% to 2.5% of the sample.

What the study reported, not specific to this receptor: After repeated subsampling, the strength of the expansion versus patch-test correlation and the threshold at which it became significant changed. Significantly more large CDR3 similarity clusters were formed by expanded TCRs than by pre-sensitization or healthy control sets, consistent with antigen-driven responses. All patients had alopecia, a presumed autoimmune disease, so their immune response might differ from that of healthy individuals. The number of PT1 expanded TCRs positively correlated with patch test score, significant at thresholds 8, 16 and 32 but not 4. No change with DPC sensitization was found in the number of TCRs above 1 in 1000 frequency, and no evidence of global repertoire structure alterations was found.

The sequencing used whole blood, collected in connection with sensitization to the hapten diphenylcyclopropenone (DPC). This chain is built from TRBV4-1 and TRBJ2-7, with 9 junctional bases fitting TRBD2. The TCR was taken from a woman aged 45 to 65 with alopecia areata. Some clones in this sample may be carry-over from other donors' samples. The DNA sequence is given as TGCGCCAGCAGCTACACTAGCGGGCATACCTACGAGCAGTACTTC. Its translation reads: CASSYTSGHTYEQYF.